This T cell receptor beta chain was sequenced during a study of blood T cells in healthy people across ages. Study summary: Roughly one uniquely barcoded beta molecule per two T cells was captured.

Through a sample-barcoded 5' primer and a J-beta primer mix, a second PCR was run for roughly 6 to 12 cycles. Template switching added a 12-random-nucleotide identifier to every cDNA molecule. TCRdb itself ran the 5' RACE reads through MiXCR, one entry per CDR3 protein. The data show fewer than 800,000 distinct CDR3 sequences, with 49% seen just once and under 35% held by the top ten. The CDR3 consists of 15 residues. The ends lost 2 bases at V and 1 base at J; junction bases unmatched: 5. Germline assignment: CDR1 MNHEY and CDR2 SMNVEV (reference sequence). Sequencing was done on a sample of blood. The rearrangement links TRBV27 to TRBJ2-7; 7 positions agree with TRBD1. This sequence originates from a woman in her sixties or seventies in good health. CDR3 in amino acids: CASSLAGGKSYEQYF. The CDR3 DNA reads TGTGCCAGCAGTTTAGCAGGGGGTAAGTCCTACGAGCAGTACTTC.